These 9 T cell receptor beta chains were all obtained from the same sample, sequenced in a study of CD8 T cells in ankylosing spondylitis (dated by TCRdb to the late 2010s). The paper's findings and limits, for the study overall: Blood from ankylosing spondylitis patients appeared to be characterized by a TCR beta motif made up of 8 or 9 highly homologous amino acid variants.

Libraries were prepared through 5' RACE. The data were produced on an Illumina HiSeq 2500. TCRdb passed the public sequencing reads through fastp at Q25 and MiXCR, retaining productive beta sequences. Rows with a matching CDR3 protein are joined into one entry that keeps the most common DNA and genes. The sample table records about 700,000 distinct CDR3 sequences; roughly 19% of these occur just once. 15% to 20% of the sample rests with the top ten. No cognate antigen is known for these TCRs. Sequenced: blood, either unsorted or a sorted T cell fraction (not recorded which). These receptors originate from a male donor with ankylosing spondylitis.

This clonotype turned up a few times. The gene calls are TRBV2 and TRBJ2-1, with 13 bases aligning to TRBD2. V shed 6 bases and J 5 bases; nucleotides not matched to a gene: 10. This CDR3 is built from 17 residues. Germline CDR1 is SNHLY and CDR2 is FYNNEI. The CDR3 region has the DNA TGTGCCAGCAGGGGGACTAGCGGGGTCGCCGGGAACAATGAGCAGTTCTTC. This codes for CASRGTSGVAGNNEQFF.

The chain combines TRBV14 with TRBJ2-1; D ambiguous. V lost 5 bases to trimming and J lost 10 bases, with 9 bases between them. The CDR3 is 11 residues long. Germline CDR1 reads SGHDN; CDR2 reads FVKESK. The CDR3 coding sequence is TGTGCCAGCAGCGCACTCTCAGAGCAGTTCTTC. Translation: CASSALSEQFF. Drawing the rest from reference TRBV14 and TRBJ2-1, the complete variable domain is EAGVTQFPSHSVIEKGQTVTLRCDPISGHDNLYWYRRVMGKEIKFLLHFVKESKQDESGMPNNRFLAERTGGTYSTLKVQPAELEDSGVYFCASSALSEQFFGPGTRLTVL.

The gene calls are TRBV20-1 and TRBJ2-2; D might be TRBD1 (6 bases). V dropped 0 bases and J dropped 0 bases, with 11 bases sitting between them. CDR1 and CDR2 (germline): DFQATT, SNEGSKA (reference sequence). This CDR3 spans 16 amino acids. DNA for the CDR3: TGCAGTGCTAGAGATGTCGACAGGCCGAACACCGGGGAGCTGTTTTTT. Translation gives CSARDVDRPNTGELFF.

This clonotype appeared a few times. The V call is TRBV2, the J call TRBJ2-5; tentatively, D is TRBD2 (5 bases). V was clipped by 2 bases and J by 3 bases, with 7 bases between them. In germline, CDR1 is SNHLY, CDR2 FYNNEI. There are 13 residues in the CDR3. CDR3 protein: CASSESSEETQYF. In DNA form, the CDR3 reads TGTGCCAGCAGTGAAAGTAGCGAAGAGACCCAGTACTTC.

V usage is TRBV3-1 and J usage is TRBJ1-1; possibly TRBD1 for D (6 bases). The germline CDR1 and CDR2 sequences are LGHDT and YNNKEL (reference sequence). With 3 bases removed from V and 6 bases from J, the gap between germline ends came to 14 bases. The length of the CDR3 is 14 residues. This chain's CDR3 is CASSQAAGGPEAFF. The CDR3 nucleotides are TGTGCCAGCAGCCAGGCGGCCGGGGGCCCTGAAGCTTTCTTT.

V and J are TRBV7-8 and TRBJ2-3; D gene unclear. This CDR3 has 13 residues. V lost 2 bases, J lost 2 bases, and 5 bases lay in between. The germline gives CDR1 SGHVS, CDR2 FQNEAQ. DNA of the CDR3: TGTGCCAGCAGCTTAATGGTCACAGATACGCAGTATTTT. Its translation: CASSLMVTDTQYF.

The chain carries TRBV12-5 and TRBJ2-3, with TRBD2 as a possible D gene (6 bases). There are 17 residues in the CDR3. The germline gives CDR1 LGHNT, CDR2 FRNRAP. V lost 0 bases, J lost 4 bases, and 17 bases lay in between. The CDR3: CASGLVLIADYSDTQYF. The CDR3 DNA reads as TGTGCTAGTGGTTTGGTGCTAATAGCGGATTATTCAGATACGCAGTATTTT.

This clonotype was found many times. CDR3 DNA: TGTGCCAGCAGAGGACAGGCGGCCGGGGAGCTGTTTTTT. Translated, it gives CASRGQAAGELFF. The chain joins TRBV9 to TRBJ2-2; 7 bases line up with TRBD1. The germline gives CDR1 SGDLS, CDR2 YYNGEE. V was clipped by 5 bases and J by 6 bases; unmatched bases: 4. The CDR3 is 13 residues long.

This clonotype was recorded a few times. The genes are TRBV12-3 or TRBV12-4 and TRBJ1-3; D unresolved. The CDR3 covers 16 residues. V was clipped by 5 bases and J by 0 bases, with 14 bases between them. CDR3 amino acids: CASSPNRGISGNTIYF. The CDR3 nucleotides are TGTGCCAGCAGTCCGAACAGAGGAATCTCTGGAAACACCATATATTTT.